The source of this T cell receptor (beta chain) is a study of T cells in Graves' hyperthyroidism and ophthalmopathy. The CDR3 contains 18 residues. Germline loops: CDR1 MGHRA, CDR2 YSYEKL. Trimming removed 4 bases at V and 3 bases at J, with 25 bases between. This clonotype was observed a handful of times. RNA transcripts provided the source from which TCR beta CDR3 regions were amplified. TCR CDR3 regions were first amplified by RT-PCR with HTBI primers. TCRdb analysed the multiplex PCR reads with MiXCR anew, one entry per CDR3 protein. The sample yields around 180,000 distinct CDR3 sequences, 15% to 20% seen once.

The sample consisted of blood. The receptor comes from a woman between 50 and 59 years old with Graves' hyperthyroidism. The rearrangement uses TRBV4-1 and TRBJ2-7; D is perhaps TRBD1 or TRBD2 (6 bases each). The CDR3 DNA is TGCGCCAGCAGCCCACTTACTACCTCAAAACAGGGAGGCTACGAGCAGTACTTC. Its translation: CASSPLTTSKQGGYEQYF.